This is a list of T cell receptor beta chains from one sample in a study of vaccination and CD4 T cells after COVID-19. Their cognate antigens are unknown. Each CDR3 protein is one row after TCRdb ran MiXCR on the PCR reads. The data contain about 30,000 distinct CDR3 sequences, around 33% of them singletons. The sequences come from CD4+ T cells from blood, cultured in vitro, collected about 7 months after SARS-CoV-2 vaccination. The receptors originated from a human donor who had recovered from COVID-19. Each CDR3 is given with its conserved first and last residue. D genes are given only for firm matches. The size of a clone is reported for some rows only, either as once, few or many, or as a class for expanded clones.

few - TRBJ2-2 TRBV7-9 CASSPEWTGELFF TGTGCCAGCAGCCCGGAGTGGACCGGGGAGCTGTTTTTT
few - TRBJ2-3 TRBV29-1 CSAGGVGTDTQYF TGCAGCGCCGGCGGGGTTGGTACAGATACGCAGTATTTT
medium-sized - TRBJ1-5 TRBV6-1 CASSVVQGNQPQHF TGTGCCAGCAGTGTAGTCCAGGGCAATCAGCCCCAGCATTTT
- - TRBJ1-1 TRBV7-3 CASSPGTLNTEAFF TGTGCCAGCAGCCCGGGGACGCTGAACACTGAAGCTTTCTTT
- - TRBJ2-1 TRBV6-1 CASSLSSGNEQFF TGTGCCAGCAGTCTATCGTCGGGCAATGAGCAGTTCTTC
once - TRBJ1-3 TRBV6-1 CASKVQGPGNTIYF TGTGCCAGCAAAGTACAGGGCCCTGGAAACACCATATATTTT
- - TRBJ1-5 TRBV20-1 CSVSPGAGQPQHF TGCAGTGTTAGCCCCGGGGCGGGTCAGCCCCAGCATTTT
few TRBD2 TRBJ2-3 TRBV7-9 CASSETSGMIDTQYF TGTGCCAGCAGCGAGACTAGCGGGATGATAGATACGCAGTATTTT
few - TRBJ2-5 TRBV11-1 CASSLAGTRYQETQYF TGTGCCAGCAGCTTAGCCGGGACACGTTACCAAGAGACCCAGTACTTC
few - TRBJ1-2 TRBV20-1 CSAIGDRTNYGYTF TGCAGTGCGATCGGGGACCGGACCAACTATGGCTACACCTTC
- - TRBJ2-6 TRBV27 CASSWQGQTGANVLTF TGTGCCAGCAGTTGGCAGGGGCAGACTGGGGCCAACGTCCTGACTTTC
- - TRBJ1-2 TRBV12-3/TRBV12-4 CASSLDPLSHGYTF TGTGCCAGCAGCCTGGACCCCCTAAGCCATGGCTACACCTTC
few TRBD2 TRBJ2-3 TRBV6-2/TRBV6-3 CASSLTSGSTDTQYF TGTGCCAGCAGTTTGACTAGCGGGAGCACAGATACGCAGTATTTT
- - TRBJ1-6 TRBV6-2/TRBV6-3 CASSYSGPSGSPLHF TGTGCCAGCAGTTACTCGGGCCCTTCGGGTTCACCCCTCCACTTT
- - TRBJ2-3 TRBV11-2 CASSLSPSSTDTQYF TGTGCCAGCAGCTTGTCCCCATCGAGCACAGATACGCAGTATTTT
- - TRBJ2-1 TRBV29-1 CSVLWGSGYNEQFF TGCAGCGTTTTATGGGGTAGCGGCTACAATGAGCAGTTCTTC
- - TRBJ2-1 TRBV20-1 CSARVGGGYNEQFF TGCAGTGCTAGAGTTGGTGGCGGATACAATGAGCAGTTCTTC
- - TRBJ2-5 TRBV12-3/TRBV12-4 CASSIRDKKRFKYF TGTGCCAGCAGTATCCGGGACAAGAAGAGATTTAAGTACTTC
- TRBD2 TRBJ2-2 TRBV10-3 CAISESSGRAGTGELFF TGTGCCATCAGTGAGTCGTCCGGGAGGGCCGGCACCGGGGAGCTGTTTTTT
- - TRBJ2-5 TRBV6-2/TRBV6-3 CASSRLRIWEETQYF TGTGCCAGCAGCCGACTTAGAATATGGGAAGAGACCCAGTACTTC
few - TRBJ2-3 TRBV27 CASSQTRADTQYF TGTGCCAGCAGCCAAACTAGAGCAGATACGCAGTATTTT
- - TRBJ1-5 TRBV4-1 CASSQGLNRNQPQHF TGCGCCAGCAGCCAAGGGCTGAACCGAAATCAGCCCCAGCATTTT
- - TRBJ2-7 TRBV7-9 CASSLAREQYF TGTGCCAGCAGCTTAGCCCGCGAGCAGTACTTC
few TRBD2 TRBJ2-7 TRBV15 CATSREMAGVPYEQYF TGTGCCACCAGCAGAGAAATGGCGGGAGTTCCCTACGAGCAGTACTTC
few - TRBJ2-1 TRBV24-1 CATERENEQFF TGTGCCACCGAAAGGGAGAATGAGCAGTTCTTC
- - TRBJ2-1 TRBV10-2 CASSRGTYNEQFF TGCGCCAGCAGTAGGGGGACCTACAATGAGCAGTTCTTC
- - TRBJ2-5 TRBV15 CATSTESGVGAGDWETQYF TGTGCCACCAGCACGGAATCGGGGGTTGGAGCAGGGGATTGGGAGACCCAGTACTTC
- TRBD1 TRBJ1-1 TRBV7-9 CASSLTGQGSTFF TGTGCCAGCAGCCTCACCGGACAGGGCTCGACTTTCTTT
few - TRBJ1-1 TRBV20-1 CSAQVSSTEAFF TGCAGTGCACAGGTCAGTTCCACTGAAGCTTTCTTT
- - TRBJ1-1 TRBV6-2/TRBV6-3 CASSRMNTEAFF TGTGCCAGCAGCCGGATGAACACTGAAGCTTTCTTT
- - TRBJ2-7 TRBV23-1 CASRECRRPEKPYEQYF TGCGCCAGCAGAGAGTGCCGTCGGCCCGAGAAGCCCTACGAGCAGTACTTC
- TRBD1 TRBJ1-2 TRBV7-2 CASSPWTGKGGYTF TGTGCCAGCAGTCCATGGACAGGGAAAGGTGGCTACACCTTC
- - TRBJ2-2 TRBV6-1 CTSRQGSGELFF TGTACCAGCAGGCAGGGTTCCGGGGAGCTGTTTTTT
- - TRBJ2-3 TRBV7-3 CASSYIGDTQYF TGTGCCAGCAGCTATATCGGCGATACGCAGTATTTT
few - TRBJ2-7 TRBV15 CATSRGGPPGAEQYF TGTGCCACCAGCAGAGGGGGGCCCCCTGGGGCCGAGCAGTACTTC
- - TRBJ1-5 TRBV30 CALGLTDGRYQPQHF TGTGCCTTAGGCCTGACGGACGGACGATATCAGCCCCAGCATTTT
- TRBD2 TRBJ2-1 TRBV6-2/TRBV6-3 CASSNSGTRGVNEQFF TGTGCCAGCAGTAACTCCGGGACTAGAGGCGTGAATGAGCAGTTCTTC
few - TRBJ1-5 TRBV19 CASSIRVQGRQPQHF TGTGCCAGTAGTATCCGGGTCCAGGGGAGGCAGCCCCAGCATTTT
few - TRBJ2-1 TRBV7-2 CASSLFARENEQFF TGTGCCAGCAGCTTATTCGCCAGGGAGAATGAGCAGTTCTTC
- - TRBJ1-1 TRBV11-2 CASSLVDGGRTEAFF TGTGCCAGCAGCTTAGTCGACGGGGGTAGAACTGAAGCTTTCTTT
- - TRBJ2-2 TRBV20-1 CSARVPGSTGELFF TGCAGTGCTAGAGTCCCGGGAAGCACCGGGGAGCTGTTTTTT
- - TRBJ2-5 TRBV7-2 CASSLGGFQETQYF TGTGCCAGCAGCCTTGGCGGCTTCCAAGAGACCCAGTACTTC
few TRBD2 TRBJ2-3 TRBV5-4 CASRLLASGTDTQYF TGTGCCAGCAGGCTACTAGCGTCGGGCACAGATACGCAGTATTTT
- TRBD2 TRBJ2-1 TRBV7-9 CASSPARAGGYEQFF TGTGCCAGCAGCCCAGCCCGGGCGGGAGGGTATGAGCAGTTCTTC
- TRBD2 TRBJ2-1 TRBV4-1 CASSQPTSGYNEQFF TGCGCCAGCAGCCAACCGACTAGCGGGTATAATGAGCAGTTCTTC
- TRBD2 TRBJ2-5 TRBV9 CASSAGLVETQYF TGTGCCAGCAGCGCGGGACTAGTAGAGACCCAGTACTTC
few - TRBJ2-5 TRBV7-2 CASSLAGAETQYF TGTGCCAGCAGCTTGGCAGGGGCCGAGACCCAGTACTTC
few - TRBJ1-2 TRBV20-1 CSAIPSGHGGYTF TGCAGTGCCATACCCTCGGGCCACGGAGGCTACACCTTC
- TRBD1 TRBJ2-7 TRBV5-1 CASSSTGGVGEQYF TGCGCCAGCAGCTCCACAGGGGGCGTAGGCGAGCAGTACTTC
- TRBD1 TRBJ1-2 TRBV9 CASSAGQGLDYGYTF TGTGCCAGCAGCGCCGGACAGGGTTTGGACTATGGCTACACCTTC
few - TRBJ2-7 TRBV6-1 CASSQGPIQYF TGTGCCAGCAGTCAGGGACCAATCCAGTACTTC
few - TRBJ1-2 TRBV20-1 CSAKQDYGYTF TGCAGTGCTAAACAGGACTATGGCTACACCTTC
- - TRBJ2-7 TRBV20-1 CSARDVSKPYEQYF TGCAGTGCTAGAGATGTATCAAAGCCCTACGAGCAGTACTTC
- TRBD2 TRBJ2-7 TRBV20-1 CSAGFLAGGDYEQYF TGCAGTGCCGGATTCTTAGCGGGAGGGGACTACGAGCAGTACTTC
- - TRBJ1-1 TRBV19 CASSLWGQTEAFF TGTGCCAGTAGTCTTTGGGGGCAGACTGAAGCTTTCTTT